The 30 T cell receptor beta chains reported below all come from one sample, sequenced in a study of blood T cell repertoires in COVID-19. Libraries were prepared by immunoSEQ multiplex PCR; TCRdb keeps only in-frame clonotypes and omits some of them. The sample gives roughly 190,000 clones, 76% of which show up once; 17% is in the top ten. The sequenced sample was PBMCs or T cells enriched from blood (not recorded which). The receptors originated from a woman aged 50 to 65 with acute COVID-19.

This clone was seen more than once but under ten times. The rearrangement uses TRBV7-9 and TRBJ2-1, with D possibly TRBD1 on 5 matching bases. This CDR3 contains 13 residues. Per germline, CDR1 SEHNR and CDR2 FQNEAQ (reference sequence). V shed 3 bases and J shed 8 bases, with 11 bases lying between them. Written as DNA, the CDR3 is TGTGCCAGCAGCTTTCAGGGTGGAGATGAGCAGTTCTTC. Translation gives CASSFQGGDEQFF.

CDR3: CASSFWQGATGELFF. The DNA of the CDR3 is TGTGCCAGCAGCTTTTGGCAGGGGGCCACCGGGGAGCTGTTTTTT. The V gene is TRBV7-9, the J gene TRBJ2-2, with TRBD1 identical over 8 bases. Germline CDR1 SEHNR, CDR2 FQNEAQ (reference sequence). The CDR3 runs 15 residues. J gave up 4 bases and V 3 bases, and 4 bases lay outside the gene matches.

The chain couples TRBV6-5 to TRBJ2-5, with D perhaps matching TRBD2 (5 bases). V dropped 8 bases and J dropped 5 bases, with 15 bases sitting between them. The CDR3 length is 13 residues. The germline CDR1 and CDR2 sequences are MNHEY and SVGAGI. CDR3 loop: CASQIGSHETQYF. CDR3 DNA: TGTGCCAGCCAGATAGGGAGTCATGAGACCCAGTACTTC.

The chain links TRBV15 to TRBJ2-1, with 7 bases fitting TRBD2. V gave up 4 bases and J gave up 7 bases; unmatched junction bases: 10. The CDR3 loop spans 15 amino acids. Germline CDR1 is LNHNV and CDR2 is YYDKDF (reference sequence). CDR3 DNA sequence: TGTGCCACCAGCAACCTTGGGGAGCGGGGAAATGAGCAGTTCTTC. Its protein product is CATSNLGERGNEQFF.

This clone was detected only a few times. This chain joins TRBV2 and TRBJ2-7, with TRBD1 matching over 11 bases. This CDR3 region has 18 residues. Looked up from germline, CDR1 is SNHLY and CDR2 is FYNNEI. V was pared by 8 bases and J by 4 bases, with 19 bases of the junction left unmatched. The CDR3 sequence: CASGLDRGRATLSYEQYV. As DNA, the CDR3 is TGTGCCAGCGGATTGGACAGGGGGCGAGCCACATTATCTTACGAGCAGTACGTC.

This rearrangement joins TRBV19 to TRBJ1-6; 9 bases fit TRBD1. J gave up 10 bases and V 3 bases, and 10 bases lay outside the gene matches. Germline V lookup: CDR1 LNHDA, CDR2 SQIVND (reference sequence). This CDR3 is 16 amino acids long. DNA of the CDR3: TGTGCCAGTAGTATCGGTGGTTGGGACAGGGCCTCACCCCTCCACTTT. Its translation: CASSIGGWDRASPLHF.

This clone has a handful of counts. The chain links TRBV4-1 to TRBJ1-1; D not certain. The CDR3 length is 16 residues. CDR1 is MGHRA, CDR2 YSYEKL, per germline. The V end lost 1 base, the J end lost 2 bases, and 14 bases lay between the germline ends. The CDR3 loop reads CASSQASGIPNTEAFF. CDR3 nucleotide sequence: TGCGCCAGCAGCCAAGCCTCTGGCATACCTAACACTGAAGCTTTCTTT.

This clone has a handful of counts. The genes are TRBV7-2 and TRBJ2-2; D remains unclear. V lost 3 bases and J 1 base, leaving 9 bases between the germline ends. Germline loops: CDR1 SGHTA, CDR2 FQGNSA. This CDR3 is 15 amino acids long. CDR3 residues: CASSFVSGNTGELFF. In DNA, the CDR3 is TGTGCCAGCAGCTTCGTATCAGGGAACACCGGGGAGCTGTTTTTT.

This chain links TRBV6-5 with TRBJ2-1; 7 bases are a match to TRBD1. Per the germline V gene, CDR1 is MNHEY and CDR2 is SVGAGI. Trimming removed 6 bases from V and 3 bases from J; junction bases left unmatched: 2. The CDR3 runs to 13 residues. The chain's CDR3 is CASRTGNYNEQFF. CDR3 DNA: TGTGCCAGCAGGACAGGGAACTACAATGAGCAGTTCTTC.

CDR3 DNA: TGTGCCAGCAGTTTTTCCGGGGGGGCGGGAGAGACCCAGTACTTC. This gives the protein CASSFSGGAGETQYF. The V call is TRBV6-5, the J call TRBJ2-5; 8 nucleotides align to TRBD2. The V gene end was trimmed by 4 bases and the J gene end by 4 bases; junction bases not matched to a gene: 8. The germline V gene encodes CDR1 MNHEY and CDR2 SVGAGI. This CDR3 contains 15 residues.

This rearrangement joins TRBV7-9 to TRBJ1-1, with 7 bases that match TRBD1. This CDR3 region has 13 residues. J was trimmed by 4 bases and V by 7 bases; bases with no gene match: 6. Germline CDR1 reads SEHNR; CDR2 reads FQNEAQ (reference sequence). The DNA for the CDR3 is TGTGCCAGCAACGAGCAGGGGGGCACTGAAGCTTTCTTT. It specifies CASNEQGGTEAFF.

The chain recombines TRBV6-6 with TRBJ1-1, with 10 bases aligning to TRBD1. The CDR3 length is 14 residues. V shed 4 bases and J 4 bases; nucleotides not matched to a gene: 3. Germline V gene data show CDR1 as MNHNY and CDR2 as SVGAGI (reference sequence). The CDR3 loop is CASSWTGGLTEAFF. The CDR3 nucleotides are TGTGCCAGCAGTTGGACAGGGGGACTCACTGAAGCTTTCTTT.

This clone was recorded only once. The CDR3 DNA reads as TGTGCCAGCAGCCCCTGGCGGGGAGCGGGGGGGTTTAATGAGCAGTTCTTC. This encodes CASSPWRGAGGFNEQFF. This chain connects TRBV11-2 to TRBJ2-1; 10 nucleotides line up with TRBD2. V lost 5 bases to trimming and J lost 7 bases; unmatched junction nucleotides: 14. This CDR3 is 17 amino acids long. Germline CDR1 and CDR2: SGHAT and FQNNGV.

The chain is built from TRBV6-2 or TRBV6-3 and TRBJ2-1; 11 bases agree with TRBD2. The junction had 13 bases not matched to a gene; V was cut back by 0 bases and J by 12 bases. The CDR3 runs to 17 residues. Germline CDR1 and CDR2: MNHEY and SVGEGT. CDR3 in DNA: TGTGCCAGCAGTTACTCGATTATGGTAGCGGGGGGGTTCTCGCAGTTCTTC. Translation gives CASSYSIMVAGGFSQFF.

The table lists this clone with a few counts. V gene TRBV28 combines with J gene TRBJ1-1, with 8 positions matching TRBD1. Germline lookup yields CDR1 MDHEN and CDR2 SYDVKM. There are 13 residues in the CDR3. With V trimmed by 6 bases and J by 10 bases, 10 bases remained unmatched. CDR3 residues: CASSNRGGVLAFF. DNA of the CDR3: TGTGCCAGCAGCAACAGGGGGGGAGTTCTAGCTTTCTTT.

CDR3 sequence reads: CASSGLLADWAGELFF. The CDR3 DNA sequence: TGTGCCAGCAGTGGTTTACTAGCGGACTGGGCCGGGGAGCTGTTTTTT. V gene TRBV7-2 combines with J gene TRBJ2-2, with 8 bases fitting TRBD2. J gave up 6 bases and V 6 bases, and 12 bases lay outside the gene matches. Germline V gene lookup returns CDR1 SGHTA and CDR2 FQGNSA. The CDR3 spans 16 residues.

The chain combines TRBV2 with TRBJ1-6; D is perhaps TRBD1 (6 bases). CDR1 and CDR2 from the germline V gene are SNHLY and FYNNEI. V shed 6 bases and J shed 9 bases, with 21 bases lying between them. There are 16 residues in the CDR3. The CDR3 coding sequence is TGTGCCAGCAGGAGGGATACAGGGTCTAGCGGTTCACCCCTCCACTTT. This translates into CASRRDTGSSGSPLHF.

V and J are TRBV28 and TRBJ2-3, with 9 bases lining up with TRBD2. V trimming: 4 bases; J trimming: 2 bases; junction bases outside the gene matches: 7. The CDR3 has 16 amino acids. Germline V CDR1 and CDR2: MDHEN, SYDVKM. In DNA, the CDR3 is TGTGCCAGCAGTTATATAGCGGGGGACCTCACAGATACGCAGTATTTT. This encodes CASSYIAGDLTDTQYF.

The chain couples TRBV18 to TRBJ1-5, with 7 bases matching TRBD1. With V trimmed by 2 bases and J by 3 bases, 4 bases remained unmatched. The CDR3 covers 15 residues. The germline V gene has CDR1 KGHSH and CDR2 LQKENI. CDR3 region: CASSPGRGFNQPQHF. The CDR3 DNA reads as TGTGCCAGCTCACCAGGCAGGGGGTTCAATCAGCCCCAGCATTTT.

Only a few counts were recorded for this clone. This chain links TRBV4-1 with TRBJ1-2, with TRBD1 as a possible D gene (5 bases). Trimming pared 0 bases from V and 0 bases from J, leaving 11 bases between. Per the germline V gene, CDR1 is MGHRA and CDR2 is YSYEKL. The CDR3 consists of 16 residues. CDR3 sequence: CASSQDRGRPNYGYTF. CDR3 in DNA: TGCGCCAGCAGCCAAGATAGGGGCAGACCTAACTATGGCTACACCTTC.

The chain joins TRBV7-2 to TRBJ1-1; weak D call: TRBD1 (5 bases). Germline V lookup: CDR1 SGHTA, CDR2 FQGNSA. This CDR3 contains 17 residues. V lost 5 bases and J lost 4, with 23 bases in between. Written as DNA, the CDR3 is TGTGCCAGCAGCCCGGGAGGTTTTGTTTTCCAGGGCACTGAAGCTTTCTTT. As protein: CASSPGGFVFQGTEAFF.

The chain links TRBV28 to TRBJ1-5; D might be TRBD1 (5 bases). Between the trimmed V and J ends, which lost 4 bases and 4 bases, there was a span of 14 bases. This CDR3 comprises 15 residues. Germline V gives CDR1 MDHEN, CDR2 SYDVKM. The CDR3 DNA is TGTGCCAGCAGTTCCGGCGGGACGGCGAATCAGCCCCAGCATTTT. It codes for CASSSGGTANQPQHF.

The V and J genes are TRBV29-1 and TRBJ1-1; TRBD1 aligns across 10 bases. The length of the CDR3 is 13 residues. With V trimmed by 6 bases and J by 5 bases, 6 bases remained unmatched. Germline loops: CDR1 SQVTM, CDR2 ANQGSEA. The CDR3 loop reads CSVQTGGGTEAFF. CDR3 in DNA: TGCAGCGTCCAGACAGGGGGCGGTACTGAAGCTTTCTTT.

V and J are TRBV28 and TRBJ1-5, with D possibly TRBD1 on 5 matching bases. This CDR3 is 16 amino acids long. Germline V gives CDR1 MDHEN, CDR2 SYDVKM. Deletions cut 6 bases from V and 0 bases from J, with 15 bases between. The CDR3 loop reads CASSPIRGDSNQPQHF. The CDR3 DNA is TGTGCCAGCAGCCCCATCCGGGGGGATAGCAATCAGCCCCAGCATTTT.

This clone was seen a handful of times. This chain uses TRBV11-2 with TRBJ2-3; no firm D call. With 0 bases removed from V and 0 bases from J, the gap between germline ends came to 7 bases. Per the germline V gene, CDR1 is SGHAT and CDR2 is FQNNGV. CDR3 length equals 15 residues. DNA of the CDR3: TGTGCCAGCAGCTTAGAATATCAGAGCACAGATACGCAGTATTTT. It specifies CASSLEYQSTDTQYF.

This chain uses TRBV5-6 with TRBJ1-5; 7 nucleotides line up with TRBD1. Germline assignment: CDR1 SGHDT and CDR2 YYEEEE. The CDR3 covers 14 residues. Trimming removed 4 bases from V and 5 bases from J; junction bases left unmatched: 6. CDR3 coding DNA: TGTGCCAGCAGCCTTCGACAGGGCGATCAGCCCCAGCATTTT. Amino acid sequence: CASSLRQGDQPQHF.

The V call is TRBV7-9, the J call TRBJ1-4; D not resolved. V lost 0 bases and J 1 base, leaving 9 bases between the germline ends. The CDR3 runs 16 residues. From germline, CDR1 is SEHNR and CDR2 FQNEAQ (reference sequence). The CDR3 protein is CASSLAPGVTNEKLFF. The CDR3 coding sequence is TGTGCCAGCAGCTTAGCCCCGGGAGTAACTAATGAAAAACTGTTTTTT.

This clone was counted only a few times. V is TRBV7-8 and J is TRBJ2-5; possible D gene TRBD1, 5 bases. The ends were cut back, 6 bases at V and 2 bases at J, with 16 bases in the middle. Germline V gene data show CDR1 as SGHVS and CDR2 as FQNEAQ. CDR3 size: 15 residues. The CDR3 region has the DNA TGTGCCAGCAGACCACATACAGGAAAGCAAGAGACCCAGTACTTC. It yields the protein CASRPHTGKQETQYF.

The CDR3 DNA reads as TGCGCCAGCAGCCAAGAAGCCACGATCCCCCAGTCAGGGAACGGAAACACCATATATTTT. Translation gives CASSQEATIPQSGNGNTIYF. The chain has TRBV4-3 and TRBJ1-3, with D perhaps matching TRBD1 (5 bases). V lost 0 bases and J 4 bases, leaving 25 bases between the germline ends. CDR3 size: 20 residues. Germline V gene data show CDR1 as LGHNA and CDR2 as YSLEER.

The chain employs TRBV19 and TRBJ2-4; perhaps TRBD1 as D (6 bases). Germline V CDR1 and CDR2: LNHDA, SQIVND (reference sequence). V gave up 6 bases and J gave up 1 base, with 16 bases separating them. The CDR3 extends over 16 amino acids. Here the CDR3 DNA reads TGTGCCAGTAGACCCGACAGGCCTGCTGCCAAAAACATTCAGTACTTC. It codes for CASRPDRPAAKNIQYF.